A single sample gave rise to the 10 T cell receptor beta chains below, sequenced in a study of human T cells and chemical hapten exposure. Each CDR3 protein gets one entry after TCRdb re-called the RACE reads with MiXCR. Of roughly 45,000 distinct CDR3 sequences listed, 9.3% are singletons. Time point indicated: patch test 1, 2 weeks after DPC sensitization. Regarding treatment: therapeutic diphenylcyclopropenone sensitization with weekly scalp DPC. This specimen was whole blood, taken in connection with sensitization to the hapten diphenylcyclopropenone (DPC). These receptor sequences come from a woman aged 45 to 65 with alopecia areata. Some clones in this sample may be carry-over from other donors' samples.

This clonotype was observed a few times. The genes are TRBV29-1 and TRBJ1-5, with D uncertain. Germline V gene sequence: CDR1 SQVTM, CDR2 ANQGSEA. The CDR3 runs 12 residues. Trimming took 6 bases from V and 4 from J, leaving 10 bases between them. In DNA, the CDR3 is TGCAGCGTGCAAAACGGTAATCAGCCCCAGCATTTT. This gives the protein CSVQNGNQPQHF.

By sample share, this clonotype is medium-sized. The chain couples TRBV7-9 to TRBJ2-1; 13 positions match TRBD2. CDR3 length equals 16 residues. Germline lookup yields CDR1 SEHNR and CDR2 FQNEAQ (reference sequence). The V and J ends lost 4 bases and 7 bases, in that order; junction bases with no gene match: 7. This CDR3 reads CASSSAWTSGSNEQFF. The CDR3 nucleotides are TGTGCCAGCAGCTCGGCGTGGACTAGCGGGAGTAATGAGCAGTTCTTC.

In its sample, this clonotype was seen many times. The chain recombines TRBV5-1 with TRBJ2-3; 8 nucleotides agree with TRBD2. J was trimmed by 2 bases and V by 7 bases; bases with no gene match: 15. Germline values: CDR1 SGHRS, CDR2 YFSETQ. The CDR3 spans 17 residues. CDR3 DNA: TGCGCCAGCGGCGCCCGAAGGAGCGGGAGAGACACAGATACGCAGTATTTT. This encodes CASGARRSGRDTDTQYF.

In its sample, this clonotype was seen many times. The chain couples TRBV20-1 to TRBJ1-1, with D perhaps matching TRBD1 (6 bases). This CDR3 has 15 amino acids. Germline values: CDR1 DFQATT, CDR2 SNEGSKA (reference sequence). Trimming removed 2 bases at V and 5 bases at J, with 18 bases between. The CDR3 reads CSARPETGRTTEAFF. CDR3 coding DNA: TGCAGTGCTAGACCCGAAACAGGGCGGACGACTGAAGCTTTCTTT.

This clonotype has at least ten counts. V gene TRBV29-1 combines with J gene TRBJ2-4, with D perhaps matching TRBD2 (5 bases). The CDR3 extends over 12 amino acids. Germline lookup yields CDR1 SQVTM and CDR2 ANQGSEA. V lost 7 bases to trimming and J lost 9 bases, with 16 bases between them. The CDR3 region is CSAGSSRSIQYF. The CDR3 DNA reads TGCAGCGCCGGGTCTAGCCGGTCCATTCAGTACTTC.

The chain couples TRBV7-9 to TRBJ2-3, with D perhaps assigned TRBD1 or TRBD2 (5 bases each). Deletions cut 4 bases from V and 2 bases from J, with 16 bases between. The CDR3 is made up of 16 amino acids. Looked up from germline, CDR1 is SEHNR and CDR2 is FQNEAQ (reference sequence). This CDR3 is CASSSGTEHYTDTQYF. The CDR3 DNA reads as TGTGCCAGCAGCTCTGGGACGGAGCATTACACAGATACGCAGTATTTT.

This clonotype was picked up many times. The genes are TRBV18 and TRBJ2-7, with 7 bases fitting TRBD2. The CDR3 consists of 17 residues. CDR1 KGHSH and CDR2 LQKENI come from the germline V gene. V lost 0 bases to trimming and J lost 1 base; unmatched junction nucleotides: 9. DNA of the CDR3: TGTGCCAGCTCACCACCGGCCAGGACTAGTCCTTCCTACGAGCAGTACTTC. Translation gives CASSPPARTSPSYEQYF.

This clonotype was recorded many times. The chain employs TRBV20-1 and TRBJ1-2; D ambiguous. Trimming removed 1 base at V and 3 bases at J, with 12 bases between. This CDR3 spans 14 amino acids. Looked up from germline, CDR1 is DFQATT and CDR2 is SNEGSKA (reference sequence). This CDR3 reads CSARASERYYGYTF. As DNA, the CDR3 is TGCAGTGCTAGAGCATCCGAGAGATACTATGGCTACACCTTC.

The V and J genes are TRBV5-4 and TRBJ2-4, with D unresolved. The CDR3 sequence is 15 residues long. Per germline, CDR1 SGHNT and CDR2 YYREEE (reference sequence). Trimming took 0 bases from V and 0 from J, leaving 7 bases between them. The CDR3 DNA reads TGTGCCAGCAGCTTGGTCGCGGCAGCCAAAAACATTCAGTACTTC. Its protein is CASSLVAAAKNIQYF.

The V gene is TRBV7-2, the J gene TRBJ2-2; TRBD2 matches at 7 bases. V shed 3 bases, J shed 2 bases, and the junction held 3 bases outside the gene matches. The CDR3 length is 15 residues. Germline V gene data show CDR1 as SGHTA and CDR2 as FQGNSA. The CDR3 DNA reads TGTGCCAGCAGCTTCGGCGGGAGAAACACCGGGGAGCTGTTTTTT. This gives the protein CASSFGGRNTGELFF.